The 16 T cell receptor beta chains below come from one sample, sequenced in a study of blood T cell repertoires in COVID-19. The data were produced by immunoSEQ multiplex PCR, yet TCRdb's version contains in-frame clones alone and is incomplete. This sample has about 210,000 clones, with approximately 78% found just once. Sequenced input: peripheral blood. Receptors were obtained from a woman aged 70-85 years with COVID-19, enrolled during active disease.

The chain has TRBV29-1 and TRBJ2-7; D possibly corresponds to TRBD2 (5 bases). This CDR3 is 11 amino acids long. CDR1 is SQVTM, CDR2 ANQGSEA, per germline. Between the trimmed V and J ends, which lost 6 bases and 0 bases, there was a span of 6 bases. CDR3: CSVGSSYEQYF. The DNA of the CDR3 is TGCAGCGTGGGGAGCTCCTACGAGCAGTACTTC.

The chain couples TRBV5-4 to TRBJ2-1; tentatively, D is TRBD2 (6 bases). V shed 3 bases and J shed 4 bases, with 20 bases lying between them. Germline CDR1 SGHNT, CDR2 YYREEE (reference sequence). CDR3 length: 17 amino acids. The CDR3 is CASSSDGTGTPYNEQFF. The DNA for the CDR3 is TGTGCCAGCAGCTCAGACGGTACCGGGACTCCGTACAATGAGCAGTTCTTC. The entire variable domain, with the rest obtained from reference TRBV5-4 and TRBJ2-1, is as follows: ETGVTQSPTHLIKTRGQQVTLRCSSQSGHNTVSWYQQALGQGPQFIFQYYREEENGRGNFPPRFSGLQFPNYSSELNVNALELDDSALYLCASSSDGTGTPYNEQFFGPGTRLTVL.

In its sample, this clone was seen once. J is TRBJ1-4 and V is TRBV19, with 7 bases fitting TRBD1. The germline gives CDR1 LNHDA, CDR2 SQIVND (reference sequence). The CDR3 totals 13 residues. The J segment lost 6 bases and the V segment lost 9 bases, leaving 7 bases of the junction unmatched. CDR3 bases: TGTGCCAGCGCGGGACAGTACTATGAAAAACTGTTTTTT. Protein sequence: CASAGQYYEKLFF.

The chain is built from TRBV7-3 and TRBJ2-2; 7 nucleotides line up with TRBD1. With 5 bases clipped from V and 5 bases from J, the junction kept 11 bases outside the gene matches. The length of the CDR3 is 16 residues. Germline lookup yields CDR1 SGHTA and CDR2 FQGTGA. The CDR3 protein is CASSATGPPRTGELFF. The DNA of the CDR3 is TGTGCCAGCAGCGCGACAGGGCCCCCGAGGACCGGGGAGCTGTTTTTT.

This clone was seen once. This chain's CDR3 is CAWSGTTDTQYF. In DNA, the CDR3 is TGTGCTTGGAGCGGGACCACAGATACGCAGTATTTT. The chain couples TRBV28 to TRBJ2-3, with 7 bases lining up with TRBD2. Germline-derived CDR1 and CDR2 are MDHEN and SYDVKM. This CDR3 spans 12 amino acids.

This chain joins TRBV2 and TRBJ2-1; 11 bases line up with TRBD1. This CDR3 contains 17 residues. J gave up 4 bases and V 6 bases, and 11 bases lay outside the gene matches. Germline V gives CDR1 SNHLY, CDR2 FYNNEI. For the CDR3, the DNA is TGTGCCAGCAGGTGGGGACAGGGGGACTTTCTGTACAATGAGCAGTTCTTC. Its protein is CASRWGQGDFLYNEQFF.

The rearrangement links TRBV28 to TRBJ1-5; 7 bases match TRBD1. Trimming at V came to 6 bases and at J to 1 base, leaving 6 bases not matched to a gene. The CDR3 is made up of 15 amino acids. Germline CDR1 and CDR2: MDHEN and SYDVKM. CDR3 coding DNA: TGTGCCAGCAGGGCCGGGACAGAGAGCAATCAGCCCCAGCATTTT. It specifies CASRAGTESNQPQHF.

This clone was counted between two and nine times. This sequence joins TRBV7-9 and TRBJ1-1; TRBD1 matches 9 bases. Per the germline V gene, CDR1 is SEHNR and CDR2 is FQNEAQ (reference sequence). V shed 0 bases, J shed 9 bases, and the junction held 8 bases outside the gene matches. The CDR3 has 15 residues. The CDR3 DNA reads TGTGCCAGCAGCTTAGCTAATGGACAGGGGCAGAAAGCTTTCTTT. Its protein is CASSLANGQGQKAFF.

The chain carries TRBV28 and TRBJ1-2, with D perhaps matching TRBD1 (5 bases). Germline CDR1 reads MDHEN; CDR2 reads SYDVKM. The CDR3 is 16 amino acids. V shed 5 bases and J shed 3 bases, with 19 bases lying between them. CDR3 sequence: CASSTRAGLRDYGYTF. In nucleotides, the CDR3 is TGTGCCAGCAGTACCCGGGCGGGGCTAAGGGACTATGGCTACACCTTC.

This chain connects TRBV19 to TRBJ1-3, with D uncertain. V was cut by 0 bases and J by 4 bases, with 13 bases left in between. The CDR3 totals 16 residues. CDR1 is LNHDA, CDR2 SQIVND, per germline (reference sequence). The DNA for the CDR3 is TGTGCCAGTAGTATAGATCTATCCGCTACCGGAAACACCATATATTTT. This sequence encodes CASSIDLSATGNTIYF.

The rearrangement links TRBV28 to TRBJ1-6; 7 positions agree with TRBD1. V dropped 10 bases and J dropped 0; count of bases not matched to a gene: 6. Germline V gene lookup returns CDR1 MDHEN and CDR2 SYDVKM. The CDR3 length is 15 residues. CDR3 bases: TGTGCCAACAGGGACAGCAGCTCCTATAATTCACCCCTCCACTTT. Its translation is CANRDSSSYNSPLHF.

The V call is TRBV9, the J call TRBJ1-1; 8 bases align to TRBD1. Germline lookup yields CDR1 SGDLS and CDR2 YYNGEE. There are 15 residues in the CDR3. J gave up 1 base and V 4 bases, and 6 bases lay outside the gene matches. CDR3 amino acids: CASSSQGQGNTEAFF. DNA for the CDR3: TGTGCCAGCAGCTCTCAAGGACAGGGGAACACTGAAGCTTTCTTT.

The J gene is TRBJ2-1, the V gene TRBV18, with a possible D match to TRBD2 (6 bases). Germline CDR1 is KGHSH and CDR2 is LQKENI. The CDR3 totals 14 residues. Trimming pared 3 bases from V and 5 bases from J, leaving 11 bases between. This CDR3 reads CASSPLSSDNEQFF. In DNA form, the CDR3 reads TGTGCCAGCTCACCCTTATCTAGCGACAATGAGCAGTTCTTC.

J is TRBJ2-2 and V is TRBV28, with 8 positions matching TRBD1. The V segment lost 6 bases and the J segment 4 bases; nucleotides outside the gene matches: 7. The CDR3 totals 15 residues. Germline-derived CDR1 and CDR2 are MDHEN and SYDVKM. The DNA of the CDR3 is TGTGCCAGCAGGGCAGGGGGCGCCCGCACCGGGGAGCTGTTTTTT. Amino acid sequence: CASRAGGARTGELFF.

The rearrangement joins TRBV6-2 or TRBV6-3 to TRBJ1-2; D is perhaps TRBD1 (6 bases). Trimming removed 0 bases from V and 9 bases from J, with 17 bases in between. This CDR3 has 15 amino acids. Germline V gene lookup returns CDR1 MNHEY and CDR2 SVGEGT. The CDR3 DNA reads TGTGCCAGCAGTTACTCGAGAGTAGGTGACAGGAGCTACACCTTC. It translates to CASSYSRVGDRSYTF.

Here the CDR3 reads CASSYASGQVYNEQFF. The CDR3 region has the DNA TGTGCCAGCAGTTACGCATCAGGACAGGTCTACAATGAGCAGTTCTTC. The V gene is TRBV6-2 or TRBV6-3, the J gene TRBJ2-1; the match to TRBD1 covers 7 bases. V was pared by 2 bases and J by 3 bases, with 7 bases of the junction left unmatched. The CDR3 loop spans 16 amino acids. CDR1 and CDR2 (germline): MNHEY, SVGEGT.